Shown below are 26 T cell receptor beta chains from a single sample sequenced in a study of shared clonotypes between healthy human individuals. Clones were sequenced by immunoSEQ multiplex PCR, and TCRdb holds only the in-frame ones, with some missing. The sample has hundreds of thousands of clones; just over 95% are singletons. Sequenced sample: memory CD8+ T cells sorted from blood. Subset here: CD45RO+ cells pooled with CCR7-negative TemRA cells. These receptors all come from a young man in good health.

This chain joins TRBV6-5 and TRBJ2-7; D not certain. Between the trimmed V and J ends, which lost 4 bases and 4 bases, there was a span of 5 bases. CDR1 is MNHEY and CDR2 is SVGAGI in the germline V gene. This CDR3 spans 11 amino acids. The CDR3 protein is CASSWKYEQYF. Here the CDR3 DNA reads TGTGCCAGCAGTTGGAAATACGAGCAGTACTTC.

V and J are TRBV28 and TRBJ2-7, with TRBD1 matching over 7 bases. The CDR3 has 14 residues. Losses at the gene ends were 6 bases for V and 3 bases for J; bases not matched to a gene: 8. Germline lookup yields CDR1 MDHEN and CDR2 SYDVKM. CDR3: CASRMGTVGYEQYF. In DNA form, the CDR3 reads TGTGCCAGCAGGATGGGGACAGTAGGCTACGAGCAGTACTTC. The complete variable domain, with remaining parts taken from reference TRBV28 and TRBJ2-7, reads DVKVTQSSRYLVKRTGEKVFLECVQDMDHENMFWYRQDPGLGLRLIYFSYDVKMKEKGDIPEGYSVSREKKERFSLILESASTNQTSMYLCASRMGTVGYEQYFGPGTRLTVT.

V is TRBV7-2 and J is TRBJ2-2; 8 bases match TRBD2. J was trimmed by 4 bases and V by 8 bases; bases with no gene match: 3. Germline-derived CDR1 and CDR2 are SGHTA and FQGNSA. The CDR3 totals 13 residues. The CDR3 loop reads CASAGRATGELFF. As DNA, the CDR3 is TGTGCCAGCGCCGGGAGGGCCACCGGGGAGCTGTTTTTT.

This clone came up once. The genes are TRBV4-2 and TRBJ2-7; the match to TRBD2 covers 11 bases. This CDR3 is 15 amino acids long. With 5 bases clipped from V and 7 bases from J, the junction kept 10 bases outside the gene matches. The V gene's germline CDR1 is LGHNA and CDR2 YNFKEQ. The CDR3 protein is CASSILAGEQEEQYF. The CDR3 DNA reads TGTGCCAGCAGCATACTAGCGGGAGAACAAGAAGAGCAGTACTTC.

This CDR3 reads CASSYHGVRRTEAFF. CDR3 sequence (DNA): TGTGCCAGCAGTTACCATGGGGTGAGGAGGACTGAAGCTTTCTTT. The chain carries TRBV6-5 and TRBJ1-1; D is uncertain. Per germline, CDR1 MNHEY and CDR2 SVGAGI. V was pared by 2 bases and J by 5 bases, with 15 bases between. CDR3 length: 15 amino acids.

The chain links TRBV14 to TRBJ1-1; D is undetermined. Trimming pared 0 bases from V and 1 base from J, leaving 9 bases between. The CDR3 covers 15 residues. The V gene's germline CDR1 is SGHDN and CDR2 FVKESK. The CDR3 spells CASSQDQRGNTEAFF. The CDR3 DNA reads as TGTGCCAGCAGCCAAGATCAACGAGGGAACACTGAAGCTTTCTTT.

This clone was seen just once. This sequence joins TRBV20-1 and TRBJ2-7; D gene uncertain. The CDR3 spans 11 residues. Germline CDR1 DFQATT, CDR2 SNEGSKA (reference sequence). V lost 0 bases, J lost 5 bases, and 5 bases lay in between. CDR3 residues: CSARDADEQYF. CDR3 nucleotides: TGCAGTGCTAGAGATGCGGACGAGCAGTACTTC.

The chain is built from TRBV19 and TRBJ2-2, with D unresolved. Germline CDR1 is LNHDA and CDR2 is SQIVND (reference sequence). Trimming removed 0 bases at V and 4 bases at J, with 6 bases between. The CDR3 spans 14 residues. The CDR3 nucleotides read TGTGCCAGTAGTATAGAAAGGGTCACCGGGGAGCTGTTTTTT. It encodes CASSIERVTGELFF.

CDR3 DNA: TGTCTCAGAAGGGGTGGCTACACCTTC. It yields the protein CLRRGGYTF. This chain joins TRBV9 and TRBJ1-2, with D perhaps matching TRBD1 (5 bases). From germline, CDR1 is SGDLS and CDR2 YYNGEE. The CDR3 length is 9 residues.

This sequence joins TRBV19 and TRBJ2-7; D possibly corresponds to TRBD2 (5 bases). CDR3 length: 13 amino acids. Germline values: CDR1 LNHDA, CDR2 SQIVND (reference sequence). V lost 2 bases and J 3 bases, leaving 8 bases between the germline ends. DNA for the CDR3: TGTGCCAGTAGTATATGGGGAGACTACGAGCAGTACTTC. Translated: CASSIWGDYEQYF. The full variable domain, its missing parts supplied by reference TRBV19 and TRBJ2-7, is DGGITQSPKYLFRKEGQNVTLSCEQNLNHDAMYWYRQDPGQGLRLIYYSQIVNDFQKGDIAEGYSVSREKKESFPLTVTSAQKNPTAFYLCASSIWGDYEQYFGPGTRLTVT.

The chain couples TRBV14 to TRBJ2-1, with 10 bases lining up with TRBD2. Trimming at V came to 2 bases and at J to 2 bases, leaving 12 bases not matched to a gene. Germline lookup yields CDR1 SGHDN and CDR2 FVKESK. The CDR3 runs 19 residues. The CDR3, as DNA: TGTGCCAGCAGCCAACGCCCCATATTACTAGCGGGGACCTACAATGAGCAGTTCTTC. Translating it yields CASSQRPILLAGTYNEQFF.

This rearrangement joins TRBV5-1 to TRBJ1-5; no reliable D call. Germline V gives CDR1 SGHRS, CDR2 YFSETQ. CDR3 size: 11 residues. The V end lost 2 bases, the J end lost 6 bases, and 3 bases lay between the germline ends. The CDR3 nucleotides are TGCGCCAGCAGCTTATTTCAGCCCCAGCATTTT. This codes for CASSLFQPQHF.

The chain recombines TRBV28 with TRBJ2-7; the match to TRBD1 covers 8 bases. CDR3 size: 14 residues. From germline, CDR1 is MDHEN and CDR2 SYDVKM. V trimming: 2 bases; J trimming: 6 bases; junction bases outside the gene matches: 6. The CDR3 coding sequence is TGTGCCAGCAGTTTACAGGGGGCAAGATTCGAGCAGTACTTC. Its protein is CASSLQGARFEQYF. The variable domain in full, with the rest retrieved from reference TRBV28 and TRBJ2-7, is DVKVTQSSRYLVKRTGEKVFLECVQDMDHENMFWYRQDPGLGLRLIYFSYDVKMKEKGDIPEGYSVSREKKERFSLILESASTNQTSMYLCASSLQGARFEQYFGPGTRLTVT.

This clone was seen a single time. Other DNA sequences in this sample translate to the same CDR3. The CDR3, as DNA: TGTGCCAGCAGCTTGAACACCGGGGAGCTGTTTTTT. Translating gives CASSLNTGELFF. This rearrangement joins TRBV9 to TRBJ2-2; D is ambiguous. Trimming left V 4 bases short and J 1 base short, with 2 bases between. The CDR3 extends over 12 amino acids. From germline, CDR1 is SGDLS and CDR2 YYNGEE.

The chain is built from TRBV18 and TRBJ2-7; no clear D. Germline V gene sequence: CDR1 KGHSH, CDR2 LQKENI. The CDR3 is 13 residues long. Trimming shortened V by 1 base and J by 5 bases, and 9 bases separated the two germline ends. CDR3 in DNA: TGTGCCAGCTCACCACGTGCTGGAGACGAGCAGTACTTC. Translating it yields CASSPRAGDEQYF.

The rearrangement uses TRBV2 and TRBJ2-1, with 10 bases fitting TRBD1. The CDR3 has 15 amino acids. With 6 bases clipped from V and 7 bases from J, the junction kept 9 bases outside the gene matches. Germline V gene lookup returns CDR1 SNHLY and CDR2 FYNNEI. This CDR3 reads CASSKMTGGLNEQFF. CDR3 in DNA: TGTGCCAGCAGCAAAATGACAGGGGGCCTAAATGAGCAGTTCTTC.

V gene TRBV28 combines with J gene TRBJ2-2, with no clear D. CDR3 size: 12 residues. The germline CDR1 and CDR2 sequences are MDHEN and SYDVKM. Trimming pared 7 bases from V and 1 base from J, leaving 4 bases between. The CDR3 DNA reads TGTGCCAGCATCAAGAACACCGGGGAGCTGTTTTTT. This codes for CASIKNTGELFF.

CDR3 in amino acids: CASLGDKYRGNTEAFF. CDR3 in DNA: TGTGCCAGTCTGGGAGATAAGTATAGAGGGAACACTGAAGCTTTCTTT. The chain couples TRBV19 to TRBJ1-1; the D is unclear. This CDR3 has 16 residues. Trimming shortened V by 8 bases and J by 1 base, and 20 bases separated the two germline ends. CDR1 is LNHDA and CDR2 is SQIVND in the germline V gene (reference sequence).

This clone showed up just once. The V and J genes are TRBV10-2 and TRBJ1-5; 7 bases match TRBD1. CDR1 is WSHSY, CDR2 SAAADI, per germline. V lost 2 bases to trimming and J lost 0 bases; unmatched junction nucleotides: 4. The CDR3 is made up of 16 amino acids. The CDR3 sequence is CASSEASGGSNQPQHF. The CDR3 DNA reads TGCGCCAGCAGTGAGGCCTCAGGGGGTAGCAATCAGCCCCAGCATTTT.

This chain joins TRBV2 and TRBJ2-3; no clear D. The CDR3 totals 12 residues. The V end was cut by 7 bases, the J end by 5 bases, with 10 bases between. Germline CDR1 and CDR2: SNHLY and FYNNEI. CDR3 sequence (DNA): TGTGCCAGCACCCAGACTGTAGATACGCAGTATTTT. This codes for CASTQTVDTQYF.

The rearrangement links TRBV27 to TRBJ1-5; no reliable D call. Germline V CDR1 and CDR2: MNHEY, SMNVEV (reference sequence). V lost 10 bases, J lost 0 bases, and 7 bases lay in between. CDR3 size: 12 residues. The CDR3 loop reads CAIGSSNQPQHF. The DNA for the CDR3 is TGTGCCATAGGGTCTAGCAATCAGCCCCAGCATTTT.

The CDR3 coding sequence is TGTGCCAGCAGTTACGCGGACAGGGGGGAAGAGACCCAGTACTTC. This encodes CASSYADRGEETQYF. This chain connects TRBV6-6 to TRBJ2-5; 10 bases fit TRBD1. Germline V gene sequence: CDR1 MNHNY, CDR2 SVGAGI (reference sequence). The CDR3 contains 15 residues. V shed 2 bases and J 3 bases; nucleotides not matched to a gene: 3.

The CDR3 loop is CASSLGNHLSGNTIYF. CDR3 coding DNA: TGTGCCAGCAGCTTAGGGAACCATCTCTCTGGAAACACCATATATTTT. The gene calls are TRBV7-2 and TRBJ1-3, with D hard to call. CDR3 length: 16 residues. Trimming took off 1 base at V and 0 bases at J, with 10 bases between the two ends. Germline V gene lookup returns CDR1 SGHTA and CDR2 FQGNSA.

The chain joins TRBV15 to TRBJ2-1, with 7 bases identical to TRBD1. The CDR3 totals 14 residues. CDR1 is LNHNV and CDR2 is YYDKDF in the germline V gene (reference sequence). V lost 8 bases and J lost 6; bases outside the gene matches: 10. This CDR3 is CATRGTAEVNEQFF. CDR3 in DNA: TGTGCCACCCGAGGGACAGCGGAAGTCAATGAGCAGTTCTTC.

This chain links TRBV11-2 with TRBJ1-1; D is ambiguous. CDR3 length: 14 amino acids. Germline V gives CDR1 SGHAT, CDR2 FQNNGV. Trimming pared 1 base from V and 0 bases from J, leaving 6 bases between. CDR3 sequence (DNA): TGTGCCAGCAGCTTAGGCAGGTTGAACACTGAAGCTTTCTTT. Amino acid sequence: CASSLGRLNTEAFF.

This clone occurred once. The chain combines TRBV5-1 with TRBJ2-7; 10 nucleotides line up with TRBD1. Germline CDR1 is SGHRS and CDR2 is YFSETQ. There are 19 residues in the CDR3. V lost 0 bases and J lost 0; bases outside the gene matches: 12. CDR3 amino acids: CASSLASSRDRGHSYEQYF. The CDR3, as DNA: TGCGCCAGCAGCTTGGCATCTTCCCGGGACAGGGGCCACTCCTACGAGCAGTACTTC.